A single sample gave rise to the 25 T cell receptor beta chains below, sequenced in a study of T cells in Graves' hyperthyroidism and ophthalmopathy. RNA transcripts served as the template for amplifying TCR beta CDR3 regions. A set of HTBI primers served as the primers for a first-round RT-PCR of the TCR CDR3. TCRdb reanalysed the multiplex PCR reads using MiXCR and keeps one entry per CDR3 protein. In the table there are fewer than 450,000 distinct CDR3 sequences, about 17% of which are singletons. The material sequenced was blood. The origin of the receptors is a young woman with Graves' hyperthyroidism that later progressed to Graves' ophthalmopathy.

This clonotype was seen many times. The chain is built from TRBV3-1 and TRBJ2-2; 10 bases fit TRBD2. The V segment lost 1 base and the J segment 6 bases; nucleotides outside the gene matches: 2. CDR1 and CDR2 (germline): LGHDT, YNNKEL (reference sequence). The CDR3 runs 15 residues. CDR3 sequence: CASSQGAGGPGELFF. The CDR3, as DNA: TGTGCCAGCAGCCAAGGAGCGGGGGGGCCCGGGGAGCTGTTTTTT.

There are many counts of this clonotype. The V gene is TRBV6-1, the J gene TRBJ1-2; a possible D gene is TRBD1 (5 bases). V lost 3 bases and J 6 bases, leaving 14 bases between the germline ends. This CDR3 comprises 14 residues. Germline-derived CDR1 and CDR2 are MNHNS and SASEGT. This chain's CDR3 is CASSDDRGFDGYTF. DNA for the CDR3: TGTGCCAGCAGTGACGATCGGGGCTTCGATGGCTACACCTTC.

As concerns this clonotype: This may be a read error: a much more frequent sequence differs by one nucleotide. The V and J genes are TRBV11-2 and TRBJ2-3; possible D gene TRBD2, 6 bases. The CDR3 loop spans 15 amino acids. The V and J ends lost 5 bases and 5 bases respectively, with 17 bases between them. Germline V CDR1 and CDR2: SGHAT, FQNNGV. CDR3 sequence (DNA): TGTGCCAGCAGCCGCAAGGGAGGCCCAGTAGATACGCAGTATTTT. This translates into CASSRKGGPVDTQYF.

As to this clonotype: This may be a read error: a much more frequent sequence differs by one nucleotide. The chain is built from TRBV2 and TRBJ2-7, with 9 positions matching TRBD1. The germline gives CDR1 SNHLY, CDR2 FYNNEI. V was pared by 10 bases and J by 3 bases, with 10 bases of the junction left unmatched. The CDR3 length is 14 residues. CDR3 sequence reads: CANRKGQGNYEQYF. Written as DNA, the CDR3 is TGTGCCAACAGGAAAGGACAGGGGAACTACGAGCAGTACTTC.

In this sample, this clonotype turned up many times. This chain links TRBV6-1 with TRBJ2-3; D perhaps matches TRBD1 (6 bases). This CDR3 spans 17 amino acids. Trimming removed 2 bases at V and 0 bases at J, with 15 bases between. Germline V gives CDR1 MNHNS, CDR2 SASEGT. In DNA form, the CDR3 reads TGTGCCAGCAGTGAAATCCAGGGGTCCACTAGCACAGATACGCAGTATTTT. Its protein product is CASSEIQGSTSTDTQYF.

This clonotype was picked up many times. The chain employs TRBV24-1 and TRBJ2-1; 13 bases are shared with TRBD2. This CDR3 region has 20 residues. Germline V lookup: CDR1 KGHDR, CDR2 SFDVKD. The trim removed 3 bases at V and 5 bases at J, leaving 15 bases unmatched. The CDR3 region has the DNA TGTGCCACCAGTGATCCGCCACGACTAGCGGGAGGTTCAACGCACAATGAGCAGTTCTTC. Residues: CATSDPPRLAGGSTHNEQFF.

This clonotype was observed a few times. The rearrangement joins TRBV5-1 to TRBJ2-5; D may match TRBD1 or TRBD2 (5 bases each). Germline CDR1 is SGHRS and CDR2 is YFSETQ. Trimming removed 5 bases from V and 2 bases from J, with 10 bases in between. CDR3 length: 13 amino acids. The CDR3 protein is CASRGEGQETQYF. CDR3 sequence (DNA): TGCGCCAGCAGGGGGGAAGGACAAGAGACCCAGTACTTC. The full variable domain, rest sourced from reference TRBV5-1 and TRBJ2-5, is KAGVTQTPRYLIKTRGQQVTLSCSPISGHRSVSWYQQTPGQGLQFLFEYFSETQRNKGNFPGRFSGRQFSNSRSEMNVSTLELGDSALYLCASRGEGQETQYFGPGTRLLVL.

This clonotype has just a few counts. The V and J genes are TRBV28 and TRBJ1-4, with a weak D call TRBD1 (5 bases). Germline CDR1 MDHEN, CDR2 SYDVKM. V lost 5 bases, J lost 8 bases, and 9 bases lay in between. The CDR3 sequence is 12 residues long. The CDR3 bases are TGTGCCAGCAGTAGGGACGAGGAAAAACTGTTTTTT. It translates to CASSRDEEKLFF.

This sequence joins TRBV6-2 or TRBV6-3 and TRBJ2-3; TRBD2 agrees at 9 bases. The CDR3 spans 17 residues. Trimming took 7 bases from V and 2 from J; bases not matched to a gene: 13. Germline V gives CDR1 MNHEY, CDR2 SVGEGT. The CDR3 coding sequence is TGTGCCAGCAAATTACGGCCTAGCGGGGACCTCACAGATACGCAGTATTTT. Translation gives CASKLRPSGDLTDTQYF.

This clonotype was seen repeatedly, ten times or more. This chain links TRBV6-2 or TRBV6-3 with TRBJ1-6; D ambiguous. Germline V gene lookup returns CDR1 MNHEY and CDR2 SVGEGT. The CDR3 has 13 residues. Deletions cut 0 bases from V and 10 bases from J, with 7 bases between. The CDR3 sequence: CASSYSSGSPLHF. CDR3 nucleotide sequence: TGTGCCAGCAGTTACTCGTCCGGATCACCCCTCCACTTT.

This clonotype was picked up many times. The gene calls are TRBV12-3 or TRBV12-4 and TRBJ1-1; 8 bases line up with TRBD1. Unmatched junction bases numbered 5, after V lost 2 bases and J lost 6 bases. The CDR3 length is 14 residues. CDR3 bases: TGTGCCAGCAGTTTACGTCAGGGGGCATCTGAAGCTTTCTTT. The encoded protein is CASSLRQGASEAFF.

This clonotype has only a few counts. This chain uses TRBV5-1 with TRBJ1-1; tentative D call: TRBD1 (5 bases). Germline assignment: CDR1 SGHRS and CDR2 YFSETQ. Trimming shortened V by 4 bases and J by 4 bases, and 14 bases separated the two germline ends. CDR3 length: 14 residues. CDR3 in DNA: TGCGCCAGCAGCCGTCGGGGGGAGGGCACTGAAGCTTTCTTT. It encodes CASSRRGEGTEAFF.

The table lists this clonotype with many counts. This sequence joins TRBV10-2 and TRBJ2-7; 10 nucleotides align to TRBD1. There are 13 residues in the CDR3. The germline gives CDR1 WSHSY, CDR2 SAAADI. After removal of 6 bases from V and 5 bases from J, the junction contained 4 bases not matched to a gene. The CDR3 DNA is TGCGCCAGCAGGTGGGGACAGGGGAACGAGCAGTACTTC. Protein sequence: CASRWGQGNEQYF.

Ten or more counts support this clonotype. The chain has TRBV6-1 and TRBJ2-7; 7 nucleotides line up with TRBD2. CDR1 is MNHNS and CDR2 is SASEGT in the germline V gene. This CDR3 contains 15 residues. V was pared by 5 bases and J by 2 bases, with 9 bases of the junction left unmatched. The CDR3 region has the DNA TGTGCCAGCAGTCCCGGGAGCGGGGCCCCCTACGAGCAGTACTTC. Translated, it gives CASSPGSGAPYEQYF.

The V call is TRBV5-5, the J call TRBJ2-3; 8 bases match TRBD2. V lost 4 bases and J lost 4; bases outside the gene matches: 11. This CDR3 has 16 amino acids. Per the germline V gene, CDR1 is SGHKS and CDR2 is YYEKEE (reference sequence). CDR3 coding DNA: TGTGCCAGCAGCCGCCAAGCGGGAGTAGGGTCAGATACGCAGTATTTT. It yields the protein CASSRQAGVGSDTQYF.

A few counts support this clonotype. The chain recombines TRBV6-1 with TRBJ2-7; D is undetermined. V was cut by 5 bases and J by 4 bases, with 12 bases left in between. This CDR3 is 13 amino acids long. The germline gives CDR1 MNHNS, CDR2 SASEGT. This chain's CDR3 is CASSYNSGYEQYF. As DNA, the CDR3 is TGTGCCAGCAGTTACAATTCTGGGTACGAGCAGTACTTC.

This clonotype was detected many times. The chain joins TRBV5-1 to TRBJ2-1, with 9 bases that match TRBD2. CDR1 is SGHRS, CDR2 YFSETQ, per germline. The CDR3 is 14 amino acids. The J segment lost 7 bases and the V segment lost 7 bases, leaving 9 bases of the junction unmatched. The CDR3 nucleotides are TGCGCCAGCGGATTAGCGGGAGTGTCGAATGAGCAGTTCTTC. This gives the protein CASGLAGVSNEQFF.

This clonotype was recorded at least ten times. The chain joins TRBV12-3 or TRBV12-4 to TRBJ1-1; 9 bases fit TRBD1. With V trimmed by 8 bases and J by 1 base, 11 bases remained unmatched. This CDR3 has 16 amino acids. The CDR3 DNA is TGTGCCAGCCTTCCGGGACAGGGTTATGGGAACACTGAAGCTTTCTTT. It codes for CASLPGQGYGNTEAFF.

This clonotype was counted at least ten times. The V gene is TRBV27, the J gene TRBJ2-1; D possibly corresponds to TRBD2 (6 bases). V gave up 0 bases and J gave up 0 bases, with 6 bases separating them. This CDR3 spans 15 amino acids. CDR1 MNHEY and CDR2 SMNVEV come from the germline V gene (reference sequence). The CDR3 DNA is TGTGCCAGCAGTTTATCAGCGGGCTCCTACAATGAGCAGTTCTTC. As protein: CASSLSAGSYNEQFF.

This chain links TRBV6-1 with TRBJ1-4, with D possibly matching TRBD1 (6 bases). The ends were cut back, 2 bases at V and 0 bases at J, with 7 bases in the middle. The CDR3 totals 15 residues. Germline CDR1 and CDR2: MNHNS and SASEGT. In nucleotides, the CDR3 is TGTGCCAGCAGTGAATGGACAGCAACTAATGAAAAACTGTTTTTT. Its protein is CASSEWTATNEKLFF.

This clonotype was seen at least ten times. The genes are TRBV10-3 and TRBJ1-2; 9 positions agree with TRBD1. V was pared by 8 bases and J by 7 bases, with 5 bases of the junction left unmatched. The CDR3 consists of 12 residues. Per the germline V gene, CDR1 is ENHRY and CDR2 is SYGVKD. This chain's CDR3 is CAIGRDRAGYTF. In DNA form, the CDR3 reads TGTGCCATCGGCCGGGACAGGGCTGGCTACACCTTC.

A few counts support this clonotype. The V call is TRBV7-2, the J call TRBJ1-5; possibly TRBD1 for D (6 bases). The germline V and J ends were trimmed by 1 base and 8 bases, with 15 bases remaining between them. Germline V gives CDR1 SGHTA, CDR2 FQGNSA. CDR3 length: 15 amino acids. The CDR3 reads CASSLVDSEREPQHF. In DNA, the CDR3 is TGTGCCAGCAGCTTAGTGGACAGCGAAAGGGAGCCCCAGCATTTT.

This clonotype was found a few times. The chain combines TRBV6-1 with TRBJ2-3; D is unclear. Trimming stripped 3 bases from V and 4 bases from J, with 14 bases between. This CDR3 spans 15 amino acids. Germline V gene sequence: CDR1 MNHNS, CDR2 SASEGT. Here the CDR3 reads CASSDIETTADTQYF. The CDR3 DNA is TGTGCCAGCAGTGATATAGAAACGACGGCAGATACGCAGTATTTT.

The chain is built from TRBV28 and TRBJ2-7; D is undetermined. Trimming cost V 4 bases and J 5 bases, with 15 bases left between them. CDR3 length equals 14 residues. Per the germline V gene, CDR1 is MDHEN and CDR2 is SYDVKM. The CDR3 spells CASSSFENRDEQYF. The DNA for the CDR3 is TGTGCCAGCAGTTCCTTTGAAAACCGGGACGAGCAGTACTTC.

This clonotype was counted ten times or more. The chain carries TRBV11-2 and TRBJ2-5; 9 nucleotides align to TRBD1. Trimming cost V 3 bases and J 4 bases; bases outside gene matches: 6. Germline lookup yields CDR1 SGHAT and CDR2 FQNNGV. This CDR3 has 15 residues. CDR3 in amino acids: CASSLVGTGRETQYF. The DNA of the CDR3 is TGTGCCAGCAGCTTGGTAGGGACAGGGCGAGAGACCCAGTACTTC.